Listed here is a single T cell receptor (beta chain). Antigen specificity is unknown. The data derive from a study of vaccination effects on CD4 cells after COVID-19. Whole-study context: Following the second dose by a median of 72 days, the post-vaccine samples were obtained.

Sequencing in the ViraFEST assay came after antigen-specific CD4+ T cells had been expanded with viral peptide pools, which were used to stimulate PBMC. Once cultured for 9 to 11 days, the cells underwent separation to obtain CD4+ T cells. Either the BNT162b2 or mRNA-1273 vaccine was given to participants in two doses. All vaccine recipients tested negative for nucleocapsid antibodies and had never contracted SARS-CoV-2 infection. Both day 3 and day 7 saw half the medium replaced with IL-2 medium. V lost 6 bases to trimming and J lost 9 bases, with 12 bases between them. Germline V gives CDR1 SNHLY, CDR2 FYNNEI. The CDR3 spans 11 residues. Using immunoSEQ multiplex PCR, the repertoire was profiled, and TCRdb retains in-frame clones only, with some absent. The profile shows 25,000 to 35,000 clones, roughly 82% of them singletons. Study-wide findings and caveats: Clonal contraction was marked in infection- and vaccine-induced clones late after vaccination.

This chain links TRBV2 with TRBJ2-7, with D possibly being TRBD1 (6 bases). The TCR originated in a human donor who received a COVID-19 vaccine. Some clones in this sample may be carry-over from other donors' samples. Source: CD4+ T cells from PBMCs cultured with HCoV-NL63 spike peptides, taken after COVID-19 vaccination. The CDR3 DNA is TGTGCCAGCAGGATACAGGGAGTGCAGTACGTC. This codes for CASRIQGVQYV.